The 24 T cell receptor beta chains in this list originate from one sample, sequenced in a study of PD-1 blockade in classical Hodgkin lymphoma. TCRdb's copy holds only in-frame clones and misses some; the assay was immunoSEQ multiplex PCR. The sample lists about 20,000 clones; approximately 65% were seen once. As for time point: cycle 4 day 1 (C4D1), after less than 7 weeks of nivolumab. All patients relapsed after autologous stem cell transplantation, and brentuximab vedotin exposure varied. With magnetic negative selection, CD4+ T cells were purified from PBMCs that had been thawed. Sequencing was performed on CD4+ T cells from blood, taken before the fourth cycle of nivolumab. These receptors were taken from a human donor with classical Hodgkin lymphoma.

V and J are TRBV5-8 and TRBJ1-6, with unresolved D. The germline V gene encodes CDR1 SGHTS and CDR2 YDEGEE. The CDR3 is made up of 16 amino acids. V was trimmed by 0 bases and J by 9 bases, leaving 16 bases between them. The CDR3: CASSLESRRAVSPLHF. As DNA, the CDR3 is TGTGCCAGCAGCTTGGAGTCAAGGAGGGCAGTTTCACCCCTCCACTTT.

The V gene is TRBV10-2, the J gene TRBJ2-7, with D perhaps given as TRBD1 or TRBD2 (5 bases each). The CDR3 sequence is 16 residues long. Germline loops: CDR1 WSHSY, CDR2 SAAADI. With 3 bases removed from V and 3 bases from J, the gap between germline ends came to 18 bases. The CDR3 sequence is CASSDGAAELGYEQYF. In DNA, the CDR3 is TGCGCCAGCAGTGACGGGGCGGCAGAACTCGGCTACGAGCAGTACTTC.

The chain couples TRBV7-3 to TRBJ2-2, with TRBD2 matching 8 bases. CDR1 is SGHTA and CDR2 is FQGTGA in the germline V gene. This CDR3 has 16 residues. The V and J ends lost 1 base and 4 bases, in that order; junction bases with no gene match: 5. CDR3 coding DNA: TGTGCCAGCAGCTTAAGCCTCCGGGGGGGCACCGGGGAGCTGTTTTTT. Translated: CASSLSLRGGTGELFF. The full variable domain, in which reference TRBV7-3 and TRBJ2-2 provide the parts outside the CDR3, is GAGVSQTPSNKVTEKGKYVELRCDPISGHTALYWYRQSLGQGPEFLIYFQGTGAADDSGLPNDRFFAVRPEGSVSTLKIQRTERGDSAVYLCASSLSLRGGTGELFFGEGSRLTVL.

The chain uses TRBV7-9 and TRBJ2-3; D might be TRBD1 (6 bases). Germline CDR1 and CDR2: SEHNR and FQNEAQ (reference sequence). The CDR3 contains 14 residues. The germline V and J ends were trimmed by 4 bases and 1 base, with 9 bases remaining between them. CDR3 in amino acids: CASSSRTGTDTQYF. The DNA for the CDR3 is TGTGCCAGCAGCTCACGGACAGGCACAGATACGCAGTATTTT.

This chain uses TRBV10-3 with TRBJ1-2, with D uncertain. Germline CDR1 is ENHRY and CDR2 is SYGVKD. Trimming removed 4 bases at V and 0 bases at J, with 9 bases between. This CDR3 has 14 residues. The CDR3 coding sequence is TGTGCCATCAGTGCCCAGTTAGCTAACTATGGCTACACCTTC. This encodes CAISAQLANYGYTF.

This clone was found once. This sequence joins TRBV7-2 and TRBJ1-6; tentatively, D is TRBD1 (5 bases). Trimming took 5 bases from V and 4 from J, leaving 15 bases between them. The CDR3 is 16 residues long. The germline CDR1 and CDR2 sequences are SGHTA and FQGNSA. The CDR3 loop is CASSPFPGLYNSPLHF. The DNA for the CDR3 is TGTGCCAGCAGCCCCTTTCCGGGACTTTATAATTCACCCCTCCACTTT. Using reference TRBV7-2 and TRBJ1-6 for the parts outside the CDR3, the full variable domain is GAGVSQSPSNKVTEKGKDVELRCDPISGHTALYWYRQSLGQGLEFLIYFQGNSAPDKSGLPSDRFSAERTGGSVSTLTIQRTQQEDSAVYLCASSPFPGLYNSPLHFGNGTRLTVT.

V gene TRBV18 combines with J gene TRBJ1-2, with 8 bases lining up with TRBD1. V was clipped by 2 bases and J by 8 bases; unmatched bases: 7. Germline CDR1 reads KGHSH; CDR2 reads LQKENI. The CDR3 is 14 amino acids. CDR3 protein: CASSPSTGVLGYTF. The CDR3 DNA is TGTGCCAGCTCACCATCGACAGGGGTGCTCGGCTACACCTTC.

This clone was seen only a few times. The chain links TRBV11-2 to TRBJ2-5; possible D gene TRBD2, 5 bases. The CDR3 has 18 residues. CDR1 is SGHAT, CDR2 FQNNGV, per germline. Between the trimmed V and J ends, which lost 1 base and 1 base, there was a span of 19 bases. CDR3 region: CASSLVLSTWERQETQYF. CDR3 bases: TGTGCCAGCAGCTTAGTCTTATCAACCTGGGAGCGCCAAGAGACCCAGTACTTC. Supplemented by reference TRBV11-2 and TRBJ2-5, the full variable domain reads EAGVAQSPRYKIIEKRQSVAFWCNPISGHATLYWYQQILGQGPKLLIQFQNNGVVDDSQLPKDRFSAERLKGVDSTLKIQPAKLEDSAVYLCASSLVLSTWERQETQYFGPGTRLLVL.

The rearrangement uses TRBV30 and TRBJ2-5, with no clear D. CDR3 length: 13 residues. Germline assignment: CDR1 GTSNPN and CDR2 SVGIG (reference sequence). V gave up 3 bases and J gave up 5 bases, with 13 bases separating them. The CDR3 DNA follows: TGTGCCTGGAGGCGAATGTTTGGGGAGACCCAGTACTTC. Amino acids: CAWRRMFGETQYF.

CDR3: CASSWTSGGATDTQYF. The CDR3, as DNA: TGCGCCAGCAGCTGGACTAGCGGCGGGGCCACAGATACGCAGTATTTT. This sequence joins TRBV10-1 and TRBJ2-3; 10 nucleotides match TRBD2. The CDR3 loop spans 16 amino acids. Germline-derived CDR1 and CDR2 are WNHNN and SYGVQD (reference sequence). V shed 6 bases and J 2 bases; nucleotides not matched to a gene: 8.

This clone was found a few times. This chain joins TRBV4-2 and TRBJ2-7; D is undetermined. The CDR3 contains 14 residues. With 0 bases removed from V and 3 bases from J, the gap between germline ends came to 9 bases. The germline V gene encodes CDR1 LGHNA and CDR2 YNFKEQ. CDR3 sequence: CASSQDRKVYEQYF. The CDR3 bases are TGTGCCAGCAGCCAAGATCGAAAGGTCTACGAGCAGTACTTC.

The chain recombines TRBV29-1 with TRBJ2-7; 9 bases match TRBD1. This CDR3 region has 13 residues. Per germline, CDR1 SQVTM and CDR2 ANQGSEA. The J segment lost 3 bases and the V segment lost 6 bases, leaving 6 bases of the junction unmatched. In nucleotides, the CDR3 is TGCAGCGTGGGACAGGGAAGGGGCTACGAGCAGTACTTC. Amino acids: CSVGQGRGYEQYF.

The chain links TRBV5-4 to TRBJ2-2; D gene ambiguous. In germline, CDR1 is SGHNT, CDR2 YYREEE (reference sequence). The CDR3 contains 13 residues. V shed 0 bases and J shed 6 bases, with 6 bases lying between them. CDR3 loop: CASSLVGPGELFF. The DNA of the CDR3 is TGTGCCAGCAGCTTGGTCGGTCCCGGGGAGCTGTTTTTT. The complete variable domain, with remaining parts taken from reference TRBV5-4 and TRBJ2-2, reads ETGVTQSPTHLIKTRGQQVTLRCSSQSGHNTVSWYQQALGQGPQFIFQYYREEENGRGNFPPRFSGLQFPNYSSELNVNALELDDSALYLCASSLVGPGELFFGEGSRLTVL.

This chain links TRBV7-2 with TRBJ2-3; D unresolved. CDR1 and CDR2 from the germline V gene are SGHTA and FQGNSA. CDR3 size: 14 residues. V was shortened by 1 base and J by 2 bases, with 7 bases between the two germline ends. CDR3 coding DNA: TGTGCCAGCAGCTTAGGGCAGCTCACAGATACGCAGTATTTT. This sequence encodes CASSLGQLTDTQYF.

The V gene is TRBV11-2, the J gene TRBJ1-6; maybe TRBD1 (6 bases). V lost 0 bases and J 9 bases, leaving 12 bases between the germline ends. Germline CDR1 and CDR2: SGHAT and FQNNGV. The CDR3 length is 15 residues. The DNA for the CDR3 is TGTGCCAGCAGCTTAGAAGGGGGTGTAGGTTCACCCCTCCACTTT. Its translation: CASSLEGGVGSPLHF.

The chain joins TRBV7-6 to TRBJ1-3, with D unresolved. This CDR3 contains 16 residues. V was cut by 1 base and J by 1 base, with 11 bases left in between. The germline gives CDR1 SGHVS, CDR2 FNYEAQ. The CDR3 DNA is TGTGCCAGCAGCTTAGGCCAGGCGGGGTCTGGAAACACCATATATTTT. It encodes CASSLGQAGSGNTIYF.

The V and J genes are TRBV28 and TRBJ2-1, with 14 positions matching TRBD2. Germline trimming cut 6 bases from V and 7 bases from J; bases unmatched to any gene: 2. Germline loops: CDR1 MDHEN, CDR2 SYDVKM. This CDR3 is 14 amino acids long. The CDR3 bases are TGTGCCAGCAGAGGGACTAGCGGGGGAAATGAGCAGTTCTTC. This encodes CASRGTSGGNEQFF. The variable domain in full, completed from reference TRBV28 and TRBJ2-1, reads DVKVTQSSRYLVKRTGEKVFLECVQDMDHENMFWYRQDPGLGLRLIYFSYDVKMKEKGDIPEGYSVSREKKERFSLILESASTNQTSMYLCASRGTSGGNEQFFGPGTRLTVL.

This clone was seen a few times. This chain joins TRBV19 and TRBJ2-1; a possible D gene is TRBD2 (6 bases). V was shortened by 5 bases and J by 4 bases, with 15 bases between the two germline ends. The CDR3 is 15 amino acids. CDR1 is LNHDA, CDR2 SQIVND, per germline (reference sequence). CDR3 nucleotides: TGTGCCAGTAGTGGGGACTGGCAGGGATACAATGAGCAGTTCTTC. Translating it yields CASSGDWQGYNEQFF.

The CDR3 nucleotides read TGTGCCAGCAGGGTGCGGGAGGCAGATACGCAGTATTTT. The encoded protein is CASRVREADTQYF. V is TRBV2 and J is TRBJ2-3; 8 nucleotides align to TRBD2. Losses at the gene ends were 6 bases for V and 4 bases for J; bases not matched to a gene: 3. This CDR3 has 13 residues. In germline, CDR1 is SNHLY, CDR2 FYNNEI.

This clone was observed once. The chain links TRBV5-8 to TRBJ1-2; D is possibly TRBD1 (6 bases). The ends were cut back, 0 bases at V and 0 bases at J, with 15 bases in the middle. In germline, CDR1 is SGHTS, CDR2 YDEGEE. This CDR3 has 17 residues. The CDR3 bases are TGTGCCAGCAGCTTGGAGGGGGGGCCGGTATCTAACTATGGCTACACCTTC. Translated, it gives CASSLEGGPVSNYGYTF.

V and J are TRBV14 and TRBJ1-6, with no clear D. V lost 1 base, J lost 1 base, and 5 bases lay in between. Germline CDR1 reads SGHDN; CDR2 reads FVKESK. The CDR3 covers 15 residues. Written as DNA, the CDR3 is TGTGCCAGCAGCCAAGGATGGTCCTATAATTCACCCCTCCACTTT. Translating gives CASSQGWSYNSPLHF.

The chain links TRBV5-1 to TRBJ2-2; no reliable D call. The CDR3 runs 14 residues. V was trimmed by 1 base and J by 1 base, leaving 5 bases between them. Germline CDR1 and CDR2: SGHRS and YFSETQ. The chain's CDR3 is CASSLLVNTGELFF. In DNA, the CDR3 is TGCGCCAGCAGCTTGTTAGTGAACACCGGGGAGCTGTTTTTT.

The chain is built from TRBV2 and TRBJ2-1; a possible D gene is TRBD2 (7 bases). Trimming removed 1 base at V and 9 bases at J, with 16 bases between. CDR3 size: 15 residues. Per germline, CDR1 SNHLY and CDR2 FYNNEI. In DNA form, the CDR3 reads TGTGCCAGCAGTGAAGTAGGGGGGGGCCTGGGTGAGCAGTTCTTC. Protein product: CASSEVGGGLGEQFF.

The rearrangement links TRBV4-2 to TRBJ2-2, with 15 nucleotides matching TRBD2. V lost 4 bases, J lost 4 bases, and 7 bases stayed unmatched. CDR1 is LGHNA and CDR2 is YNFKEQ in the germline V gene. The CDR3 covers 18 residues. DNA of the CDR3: TGTGCCAGCAGCCTAGGGACTAGCGGGGGGCCGGGCACCGGGGAGCTGTTTTTT. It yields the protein CASSLGTSGGPGTGELFF.